These T cell receptor beta chains were read from a single sample in a study of T cell clones after liver transplantation. Sequencing was performed with immunoSEQ multiplex PCR; in TCRdb, only in-frame clones are kept and a portion is missing. The data contain roughly 100,000 clones, around 83% of them singletons. Sequencing was performed on CD4+ T cells from blood, taken before liver transplant. The receptor source for this set is a human donor who received a liver transplant. Each CDR3 is given with its conserved first and last residue. The D gene is left open where the match is weak. Size tells how often a clone was seen (once, few, many) or the class of an expanded clone, and some rows leave it out.

V gene	D gene	clone size	J gene	CDR3 protein	CDR3 DNA
TRBV7-2	TRBD2	-	TRBJ2-7	CASSLAWSEREKEKWTYEQYF	TGTGCCAGCAGCTTAGCGTGGAGCGAGCGGGAGAAGGAGAAGTGGACCTACGAGCAGTACTTC
TRBV18	-	-	TRBJ1-1	CASSPGRGHTEAFF	TGTGCCAGCTCACCAGGCAGGGGACACACTGAAGCTTTCTTT
TRBV7-3	TRBD1	-	TRBJ1-2	CASSLTHRGDGYTF	TGTGCCAGCAGCTTAACGCACAGGGGGGATGGCTACACCTTC
TRBV6-5	-	-	TRBJ1-6	CASSPRAGVNSPLHF	TGTGCCAGCAGTCCCCGGGCTGGAGTTAATTCACCCCTCCACTTT
TRBV21-1	-	-	TRBJ2-3	CASSKRARGLADYTDTQYF	TGTGCCAGCAGCAAAAGAGCTAGGGGACTAGCAGATTACACAGATACGCAGTATTTT
TRBV7-3	-	-	TRBJ2-1	CASSLISGRSSYNEQFF	TGTGCCAGCAGCCTAATAAGCGGGCGAAGCTCCTACAATGAGCAGTTCTTC
TRBV7-8	-	few	TRBJ2-1	CASSQEDYYSYNEQFF	TGTGCCAGCAGCCAGGAGGACTATTATTCCTACAATGAGCAGTTCTTC
TRBV18	TRBD1	-	TRBJ1-1	CASSQILPPGTGQGGTEAFF	TGTGCCAGCTCACAAATATTACCACCCGGGACAGGGCAAGGGGGAACTGAAGCTTTCTTT
TRBV18	-	few	TRBJ2-1	CASRDHGVGNNEQFF	TGTGCCAGCCGCGATCACGGGGTAGGAAATAATGAGCAGTTCTTC
TRBV6-1	TRBD2	-	TRBJ2-5	CASRVGEGRETQYF	TGTGCCAGCAGAGTAGGGGAGGGGAGGGAGACCCAGTACTTC
TRBV19	TRBD1	once	TRBJ2-7	CASSMDRGRTYEQYF	TGTGCCAGTAGTATGGACAGGGGAAGGACCTACGAGCAGTACTTC
TRBV7-9	-	-	TRBJ2-3	CASSLGLRDGTDTQYF	TGTGCCAGCAGCTTAGGGCTAAGGGATGGCACAGATACGCAGTATTTT
TRBV30	-	-	TRBJ1-1	CAWNIGNTEAFF	TGTGCCTGGAATATCGGGAACACTGAAGCTTTCTTT